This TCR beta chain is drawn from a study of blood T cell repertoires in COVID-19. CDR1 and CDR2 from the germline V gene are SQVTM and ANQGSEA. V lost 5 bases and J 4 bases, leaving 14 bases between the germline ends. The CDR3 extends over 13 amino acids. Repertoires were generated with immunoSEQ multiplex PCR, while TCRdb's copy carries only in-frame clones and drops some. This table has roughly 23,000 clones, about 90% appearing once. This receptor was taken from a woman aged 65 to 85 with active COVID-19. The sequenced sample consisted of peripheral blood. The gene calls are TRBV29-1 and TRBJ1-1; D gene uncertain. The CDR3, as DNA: TGCAGCGTTCGCGGTATCCGTGGCACTGAAGCTTTCTTT. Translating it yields CSVRGIRGTEAFF. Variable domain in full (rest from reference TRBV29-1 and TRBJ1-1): SAVISQKPSRDICQRGTSLTIQCQVDSQVTMMFWYRQQPGQSLTLIATANQGSEATYESGFVIDKFPISRPNLTFSTLTVSNMSPEDSSIYLCSVRGIRGTEAFFGQGTRLTVV.